These T cell receptor beta chains were read from a single sample in a study of T cell repertoires in cytomegalovirus infection. No antigens are known for them. Using its own MiXCR run on the reads, TCRdb lists one record per CDR3 protein. The sample includes about 400,000 distinct CDR3 sequences, approximately 30% of them seen just once. Here the sequenced sample was cultured PBMCs, taken from culture after CMV antigen stimulation. The origin of the receptors is a human donor in good health (CMV status not recorded). Some clones in this sample may be carry-over from other donors' samples. CDR3s include the opening cysteine and the closing phenylalanine or tryptophan.

J gene | CDR3 length | V gene | CDR3 protein
TRBJ1-2 | 13 | TRBV7-9 | CASSQAVDYGYTF
TRBJ1-5 | 14 | TRBV10-3 | CAISDQGTDQPQHF
TRBJ2-7 | 15 | TRBV6-5 | CASSYSPTDSYEQYF
TRBJ1-6 | 18 | TRBV11-3 | CASSLDQGGSSYNSPLHF
TRBJ2-5 | 14 | TRBV27 | CASSLLGKRETQYF
TRBJ2-2 | 17 | TRBV4-2 | CASSQDVAGGNTGELFF
TRBJ1-5 | 16 | TRBV7-2 | CASSLESVQGQQPQHF
TRBJ2-3 | 14 | TRBV2 | CASSVLASTDTQYF
TRBJ2-1 | 16 | TRBV7-2 | CASLRERLAVYNEQFF
TRBJ1-1 | 15 | TRBV27 | CASSFRGGLGTEAFF
TRBJ1-5 | 15 | TRBV19 | CASSVGQLSNQPQHF